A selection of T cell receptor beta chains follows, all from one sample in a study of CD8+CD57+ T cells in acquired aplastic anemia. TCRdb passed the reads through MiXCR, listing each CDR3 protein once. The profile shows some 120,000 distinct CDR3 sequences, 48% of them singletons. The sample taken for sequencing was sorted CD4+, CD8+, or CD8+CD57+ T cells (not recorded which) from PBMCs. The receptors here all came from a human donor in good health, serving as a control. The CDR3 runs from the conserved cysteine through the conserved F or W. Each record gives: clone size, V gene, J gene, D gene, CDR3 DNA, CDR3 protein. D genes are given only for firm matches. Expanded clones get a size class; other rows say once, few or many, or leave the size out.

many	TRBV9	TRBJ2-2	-	TGTGCCAGCAGCGTAGGACCCACCGGGGAGCTGTTTTTT	CASSVGPTGELFF
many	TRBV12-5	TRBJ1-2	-	TGTGCTAGTGGTTTGGTAACCCTAGGCGGGGGAAACTATGGCTACACCTTC	CASGLVTLGGGNYGYTF
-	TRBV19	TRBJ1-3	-	TGTGCCAGTAGCGATCTAAACACCATATATTTT	CASSDLNTIYF
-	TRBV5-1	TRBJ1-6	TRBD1	TGCGCCAGCAGCTTGGACCAGGGGGCCGGGTCACCCCTCCACTTT	CASSLDQGAGSPLHF
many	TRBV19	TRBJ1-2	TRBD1	TGTGCCAGTAGTAACTCCCGGACAGGTTTGGTCTATGGCTACACCTTC	CASSNSRTGLVYGYTF
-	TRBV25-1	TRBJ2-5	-	TGTGCCACCCACGGACAAGAGACCCAGTACTTC	CATHGQETQYF
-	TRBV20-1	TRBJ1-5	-	TGCAGTGCTAGAGATCTATTTTCCAGCAATCAGCCCCAGCATTTT	CSARDLFSSNQPQHF
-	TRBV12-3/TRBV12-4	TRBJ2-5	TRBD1	TGTGCCAGCAGTTTGCGACAGGGGCCCTGGGAGACCCAGTACTTC	CASSLRQGPWETQYF
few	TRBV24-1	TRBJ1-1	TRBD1	TGTGCCACCAGTGCAGGGGGCAAGAACACTGAAGCTTTCTTT	CATSAGGKNTEAFF
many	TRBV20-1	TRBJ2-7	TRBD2	TGCAGCACCCCCCGCGGGGGTGAGGAGCAGTACTTC	CSTPRGGEEQYF
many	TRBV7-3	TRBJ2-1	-	TGTGCCAGCAGCTTAATTGCGGGGGCCTCCTACAATGAGCAGTTCTTC	CASSLIAGASYNEQFF
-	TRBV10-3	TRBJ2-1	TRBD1	TGTGCCATCAGTGAGTTGGGACAGGATGGTGAGCAGTTCTTC	CAISELGQDGEQFF
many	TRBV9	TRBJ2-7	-	TGTGCCAGCAGTGCGACTGACAGCTCCTACGAGCAGTACTTC	CASSATDSSYEQYF
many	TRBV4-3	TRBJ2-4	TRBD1	TGCGCCAGCAGCCAAGATTCGGGACAGATAGCCAAAAACATTCAGTACTTC	CASSQDSGQIAKNIQYF
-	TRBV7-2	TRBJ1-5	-	TGTGCCAGCTCGACCCATAGCAATCAGCCCCAGCATTTT	CASSTHSNQPQHF
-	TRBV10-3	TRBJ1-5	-	TGTGCCATCAGTGGAGCGTGGGATCAGCCCCAGCATTTT	CAISGAWDQPQHF